These T cell receptor beta chains were read from a single sample in a study of human thymus T cells. Produced via immunoSEQ multiplex PCR; TCRdb's table is partial and in-frame only. The data show about 60,000 clones, about 93% seen once. Sequences were obtained from blood. The source of these receptors is a boy younger than two with a congenital heart defect but otherwise immunologically healthy. Each CDR3 is given with its conserved first and last residue. A D gene is named only where the DNA matches it firmly. The size field is filled for only some rows; it gives once, few, many or a size class.

size,J,D,V,CDR3,DNA
-,TRBJ1-5,TRBD1,TRBV19,CASSRDRSNQPQHF,TGTGCCAGTAGCAGGGACAGAAGCAATCAGCCCCAGCATTTT
-,TRBJ1-5,-,TRBV19,CASTPTVNQPQHF,TGTGCCAGTACCCCGACTGTCAATCAGCCCCAGCATTTT
few,TRBJ1-1,TRBD1,TRBV29-1,CSVTGAYTEAFF,TGCAGCGTTACAGGGGCGTACACTGAAGCTTTCTTT
-,TRBJ2-3,-,TRBV27,CASSWADTQYF,TGTGCCAGCAGTTGGGCAGATACGCAGTATTTT
once,TRBJ1-5,-,TRBV7-2,CASSRDIVSNQPQHF,TGTGCCAGCAGCCGGGACATCGTCAGCAATCAGCCCCAGCATTTT
-,TRBJ1-1,-,TRBV11-3,CASSPPDATEAFF,TGTGCCAGCAGCCCACCGGATGCGACTGAAGCTTTCTTT
once,TRBJ2-7,-,TRBV9,CASSPSDTFYEQYF,TGTGCCAGCAGCCCCAGCGACACATTCTACGAGCAGTACTTC
-,TRBJ2-5,-,TRBV7-6,CASRFQETQYF,TGTGCCAGCAGGTTCCAAGAGACCCAGTACTTC
-,TRBJ2-3,-,TRBV5-1,CASSLFTDTQYF,TGCGCCAGCAGCTTGTTCACAGATACGCAGTATTTT
-,TRBJ1-3,-,TRBV2,CASSRGSSGNTIYF,TGTGCCAGCAGTAGAGGGTCCTCTGGAAACACCATATATTTT
-,TRBJ2-3,TRBD2,TRBV27,CASRPTSGSTDTQYF,TGTGCCAGCAGACCGACTAGCGGGAGCACAGATACGCAGTATTTT
-,TRBJ2-3,-,TRBV18,CASSPSAVSTDTQYF,TGTGCCAGCTCACCATCCGCCGTTAGCACAGATACGCAGTATTTT
-,TRBJ2-5,-,TRBV5-1,CASSYELGAATQYF,TGCGCCAGCAGTTACGAACTAGGCGCTGCGACCCAGTACTTC
-,TRBJ1-2,TRBD1,TRBV6-1,CASSSGGRIYGYTF,TGTGCCAGCAGTTCAGGGGGTAGGATCTATGGCTACACCTTC
-,TRBJ1-5,TRBD1,TRBV7-2,CASSPRTGFYSNQPQHF,TGTGCCAGCAGCCCCAGGACAGGATTTTATAGCAATCAGCCCCAGCATTTT
-,TRBJ2-7,-,TRBV7-2,CASSLAGGYEQYF,TGTGCCAGCAGCTTAGCAGGGGGCTACGAGCAGTACTTC
-,TRBJ2-1,TRBD2,TRBV12-5,CASGSGTSEYNEQFF,TGTGCTAGTGGTTCCGGGACTAGCGAGTACAATGAGCAGTTCTTC
-,TRBJ2-1,-,TRBV27,CASSVSFSSYNEQFF,TGTGCCAGCAGTGTATCATTCAGCTCCTACAATGAGCAGTTCTTC
-,TRBJ2-7,TRBD2,TRBV2,CASRLAGVSSYEQYF,TGTGCCAGCCGTCTAGCGGGGGTTAGCTCCTACGAGCAGTACTTC
-,TRBJ2-7,-,TRBV11-2,CASSWAGRPYEQYF,TGTGCCAGCAGCTGGGCTGGGCGACCCTACGAGCAGTACTTC
-,TRBJ2-5,-,TRBV5-1,CASSLAMGGGKTQYF,TGCGCCAGCAGCTTGGCCATGGGGGGCGGAAAGACCCAGTACTTC
-,TRBJ2-1,-,TRBV7-9,CASSLEYPDTFNEQFF,TGTGCCAGCAGCTTAGAGTATCCGGACACCTTCAATGAGCAGTTCTTC
-,TRBJ2-2,TRBD2,TRBV27,CASSFAGGVTGELFF,TGTGCCAGCAGTTTCGCGGGGGGGGTGACCGGGGAGCTGTTTTTT
-,TRBJ2-6,TRBD1,TRBV28,CASSFGRDRGLAPPLSGANVLTF,TGTGCCAGCAGTTTCGGGAGAGACAGGGGGTTGGCACCCCCTCTCTCTGGGGCCAACGTCCTGACTTTC
-,TRBJ2-3,TRBD2,TRBV6-5,CASSASGRATDTQYF,TGTGCCAGCAGTGCTAGCGGGAGGGCCACAGATACGCAGTATTTT
-,TRBJ1-6,-,TRBV19,CASKRQVNSPLHF,TGTGCCAGTAAGCGACAGGTTAATTCACCCCTCCACTTT
-,TRBJ1-5,TRBD1,TRBV5-8,CASSWRTGDNQPQHF,TGTGCCAGCAGCTGGAGAACAGGGGACAATCAGCCCCAGCATTTT
-,TRBJ2-7,TRBD1,TRBV7-2,CASSLSSGTGVQYF,TGTGCCAGCAGCTTAAGTTCTGGGACAGGGGTGCAGTACTTC
-,TRBJ2-6,-,TRBV28,CASSSRLGTVSGANVLTF,TGTGCCAGCAGTTCCCGTTTGGGGACCGTCTCTGGGGCCAACGTCCTGACTTTC
-,TRBJ2-7,TRBD1,TRBV30,CAWSGTGGYEQYF,TGTGCCTGGAGTGGGACAGGGGGCTACGAGCAGTACTTC
-,TRBJ1-4,TRBD1,TRBV29-1,CSVMSGQGVNEKLFF,TGCAGCGTTATGAGTGGACAGGGAGTTAATGAAAAACTGTTTTTT
-,TRBJ2-5,TRBD1,TRBV5-1,CASSLTGGETQYF,TGCGCCAGCAGCCTGACAGGGGGGGAGACCCAGTACTTC
-,TRBJ2-3,TRBD2,TRBV7-2,CASSLRSSGSTDTQYF,TGTGCCAGCAGCTTAAGGTCTAGCGGGAGCACAGATACGCAGTATTTT
-,TRBJ2-5,TRBD2,TRBV5-1,CASSLRASGGAETQYF,TGCGCCAGCAGCTTGCGGGCTAGCGGGGGGGCAGAGACCCAGTACTTC
-,TRBJ1-3,-,TRBV6-5,CASSRDRNTIYF,TGTGCCAGCAGCAGGGACAGAAACACCATATATTTT
-,TRBJ1-2,-,TRBV30,CAWCMWGLGGYTF,TGTGCCTGGTGCATGTGGGGGCTGGGTGGCTACACCTTC
-,TRBJ2-6,TRBD2,TRBV29-1,CSVEFRAKGMASGGSGANVLTF,TGCAGCGTTGAATTTAGAGCCAAGGGGATGGCTAGCGGGGGCTCTGGGGCCAACGTCCTGACTTTC
-,TRBJ1-5,TRBD1,TRBV19,CASMARTGLYQPQHF,TGTGCCAGTATGGCTCGGACAGGGCTCTATCAGCCCCAGCATTTT
-,TRBJ1-1,TRBD1,TRBV7-9,CASSIDRANTEAFF,TGTGCCAGCAGCATTGACAGGGCGAACACTGAAGCTTTCTTT
-,TRBJ2-5,TRBD1,TRBV10-3,CATRDRTPQETQYF,TGTGCCACCCGGGACAGAACCCCCCAAGAGACCCAGTACTTC
-,TRBJ2-7,-,TRBV7-9,CASSFTGEDEQYF,TGTGCCAGCAGCTTCACAGGGGAGGACGAGCAGTACTTC
-,TRBJ1-2,-,TRBV28,CASSYGTNYGYTF,TGTGCCAGCAGCTACGGGACTAACTATGGCTACACCTTC